One sample yielded the 29 T cell receptor beta chains listed below, sequenced in a study of blood T cell repertoires in COVID-19. Measured with immunoSEQ multiplex PCR; TCRdb has only the in-frame clones, and not every one. In the table there are about 250,000 clones, more than 75% of which are singletons. What was sequenced was peripheral blood. Receptor source: a woman aged 80 or over with COVID-19, enrolled during active disease.

Remarks on this clone: Mismatch with germline at one junction end may stem from a read error. This chain uses TRBV28 with TRBJ2-2; 7 bases agree with TRBD2. The CDR3 totals 15 residues. Germline assignment: CDR1 MDHEN and CDR2 SYDVKM. The chain's CDR3 is CASSLFTTATGGLFF. The CDR3 DNA reads as TGTGCCAGCAGTTTATTTACGACGGCCACGGGGGGGCTGTTTTTT.

This rearrangement joins TRBV27 to TRBJ2-5; a possible D gene is TRBD1 (5 bases). The CDR3 runs to 14 residues. Germline-derived CDR1 and CDR2 are MNHEY and SMNVEV (reference sequence). Trimming removed 3 bases at V and 5 bases at J, with 13 bases between. The CDR3 coding sequence is TGTGCCAGCAGTTTTACAGGTTCCGGGGAGACCCAGTACTTC. Its translation: CASSFTGSGETQYF.

This chain uses TRBV19 with TRBJ2-7; 9 bases match TRBD1. The CDR3 consists of 17 residues. Germline values: CDR1 LNHDA, CDR2 SQIVND (reference sequence). Losses at the gene ends were 7 bases for V and 0 bases for J; bases not matched to a gene: 13. For the CDR3, the DNA is TGTGCCAGTACCAATACAGGGGGCTTGGTCGGCTCCTACGAGCAGTACTTC. Its protein product is CASTNTGGLVGSYEQYF.

The chain couples TRBV2 to TRBJ1-3, with 7 bases identical to TRBD1. Trimming took 5 bases from V and 0 from J; bases not matched to a gene: 7. CDR3 size: 16 residues. The germline gives CDR1 SNHLY, CDR2 FYNNEI. CDR3 in amino acids: CASSLGQVNSGNTIYF. The CDR3, as DNA: TGTGCCAGCAGTCTCGGACAGGTTAACTCTGGAAACACCATATATTTT.

This clone has just one count. This rearrangement joins TRBV19 to TRBJ1-6, with D maybe TRBD1 (6 bases). Germline V lookup: CDR1 LNHDA, CDR2 SQIVND (reference sequence). This CDR3 contains 14 residues. Trimming cost V 4 bases and J 7 bases, with 11 bases left between them. The CDR3 DNA reads as TGTGCCAGTAGTACCACAGGGCGGAATTCACCCCTCCACTTT. Residues: CASSTTGRNSPLHF.

This sequence joins TRBV18 and TRBJ2-5, with TRBD1 identical over 7 bases. The V gene's germline CDR1 is KGHSH and CDR2 LQKENI. With 3 bases clipped from V and 5 bases from J, the junction kept 3 bases outside the gene matches. The CDR3 spans 13 residues. The CDR3 region is CASSPATGETQYF. The CDR3 DNA reads TGTGCCAGCTCACCTGCGACAGGGGAGACCCAGTACTTC.

V usage is TRBV5-4 and J usage is TRBJ2-5, with D perhaps matching TRBD2 (7 bases). The CDR3 totals 14 residues. V shed 6 bases and J shed 5 bases, with 17 bases lying between them. Germline loops: CDR1 SGHNT, CDR2 YYREEE (reference sequence). The CDR3 sequence: CASNRGGQVETQYF. The CDR3 DNA reads as TGTGCCAGCAATAGGGGGGGGCAGGTTGAGACCCAGTACTTC.

This rearrangement joins TRBV5-1 to TRBJ1-6; the match to TRBD1 covers 7 bases. With V trimmed by 7 bases and J by 3 bases, 7 bases remained unmatched. This CDR3 spans 15 amino acids. In germline, CDR1 is SGHRS, CDR2 YFSETQ. CDR3 sequence reads: CASSSGQNYNSPLHF. The CDR3 region has the DNA TGCGCCAGCTCATCGGGACAGAACTATAATTCACCCCTCCACTTT.

The CDR3 bases are TGTGCCTGGAAGGGTCTGTCCCGGGGGCAAGAGACCCAGTACTTC. Its protein product is CAWKGLSRGQETQYF. V gene TRBV30 combines with J gene TRBJ2-5, with D perhaps matching TRBD2 (6 bases). The CDR3 consists of 15 residues. The V gene's germline CDR1 is GTSNPN and CDR2 SVGIG (reference sequence). Trimming shortened V by 4 bases and J by 2 bases, and 17 bases separated the two germline ends.

V and J are TRBV3-1 (or the pseudogene TRBV3-2) and TRBJ2-2; D perhaps matches TRBD1 (5 bases). V was cut by 8 bases and J by 1 base, with 8 bases left in between. Germline assignment: CDR1 LGHDT and CDR2 YNNKEL (reference sequence). The CDR3 covers 13 residues. CDR3 in DNA: TGTGCCAGCGGGGCAGGGAACACCGGGGAGCTGTTTTTT. It specifies CASGAGNTGELFF.

The chain joins TRBV11-2 to TRBJ1-1, with D hard to call. The V and J ends lost 4 bases and 3 bases respectively, with 15 bases between them. Germline V CDR1 and CDR2: SGHAT, FQNNGV. There are 15 residues in the CDR3. CDR3 nucleotides: TGTGCCAGCAGCTCCTTGTTCGGGGATTACACTGAAGCTTTCTTT. It specifies CASSSLFGDYTEAFF.

CDR3 protein: CASSQDLAGGHPSTDTQYF. CDR3 in DNA: TGCGCCAGCAGCCAAGATCTAGCGGGGGGCCATCCTAGCACAGATACGCAGTATTTT. The chain links TRBV4-3 to TRBJ2-3; 11 nucleotides line up with TRBD2. CDR3 size: 19 residues. Germline-derived CDR1 and CDR2 are LGHNA and YSLEER. V gave up 0 bases and J gave up 0 bases; unmatched junction bases: 8.

The chain has TRBV5-1 and TRBJ2-1; 9 nucleotides match TRBD2. CDR3 size: 18 residues. Germline trimming cut 4 bases from V and 0 bases from J; bases unmatched to any gene: 11. Germline CDR1 SGHRS, CDR2 YFSETQ. The CDR3: CASSLQTAAGGSYNEQFF. Here the CDR3 DNA reads TGCGCCAGCAGCCTACAGACCGCAGCGGGGGGCTCCTACAATGAGCAGTTCTTC.

This rearrangement joins TRBV9 to TRBJ1-1; D perhaps matches TRBD1 (5 bases). This CDR3 has 14 amino acids. V was cut by 0 bases and J by 4 bases, with 10 bases left in between. The germline CDR1 and CDR2 sequences are SGDLS and YYNGEE. The CDR3 protein is CASSVASGGTEAFF. The CDR3 bases are TGTGCCAGCAGCGTAGCTTCGGGGGGCACTGAAGCTTTCTTT.

V is TRBV4-1 and J is TRBJ1-4, with D perhaps matching TRBD1 (6 bases). The CDR3 totals 16 residues. Trimming removed 5 bases at V and 10 bases at J, with 23 bases between. The germline V gene encodes CDR1 MGHRA and CDR2 YSYEKL. CDR3 in amino acids: CASSVLIQGGGGKLFF. CDR3 DNA sequence: TGCGCCAGCAGCGTGTTAATACAGGGCGGAGGCGGAAAACTGTTTTTT.

This clone showed up just once. The genes are TRBV5-1 and TRBJ1-4; TRBD1 aligns across 7 bases. CDR3 length: 14 amino acids. V was pared by 0 bases and J by 8 bases, with 4 bases of the junction left unmatched. Germline V gene sequence: CDR1 SGHRS, CDR2 YFSETQ. This CDR3 is CASSLEGAREKLFF. The DNA of the CDR3 is TGCGCCAGCAGCTTGGAGGGGGCGAGGGAAAAACTGTTTTTT.

The chain couples TRBV7-2 to TRBJ1-2, with 10 bases that match TRBD1. The trim removed 3 bases at V and 6 bases at J, leaving 1 base unmatched. The CDR3 spans 13 residues. From germline, CDR1 is SGHTA and CDR2 FQGNSA. DNA of the CDR3: TGTGCCAGCAGCTTGGGGACAGGGGATGGCTACACCTTC. Translating it yields CASSLGTGDGYTF.

This sequence joins TRBV4-2 and TRBJ1-1, with a weak D call TRBD1 (5 bases). This CDR3 is built from 16 residues. Germline V gene data show CDR1 as LGHNA and CDR2 as YNFKEQ. V was shortened by 0 bases and J by 4 bases, with 15 bases between the two germline ends. CDR3 amino acids: CASSQDRRAPGTEAFF. CDR3 DNA: TGTGCCAGCAGCCAAGACCGCAGGGCGCCGGGCACTGAAGCTTTCTTT.

This chain links TRBV7-2 with TRBJ1-4; 8 bases align to TRBD1. The CDR3 length is 15 residues. Unmatched junction bases numbered 7, after V lost 5 bases and J lost 5 bases. Germline V gene lookup returns CDR1 SGHTA and CDR2 FQGNSA. The CDR3 DNA reads TGTGCCAGCAGCCCCCGGGACAGGTGGAATGAAAAACTGTTTTTT. Translation gives CASSPRDRWNEKLFF.

The chain couples TRBV9 to TRBJ2-5; D possibly corresponds to TRBD2 (7 bases). Germline V lookup: CDR1 SGDLS, CDR2 YYNGEE. Trimming stripped 2 bases from V and 2 bases from J, with 16 bases between. This CDR3 region has 16 residues. The CDR3 is CASSVGGGTKQETQYF. CDR3 DNA sequence: TGTGCCAGCAGCGTCGGGGGAGGGACAAAGCAAGAGACCCAGTACTTC.

This chain joins TRBV11-3 and TRBJ2-3; possibly TRBD2 for D (6 bases). The CDR3 consists of 15 residues. CDR1 is SGHNT and CDR2 is YENEEA in the germline V gene. The V gene lost 5 bases and the J gene lost 5 bases, with 17 bases spanning the gap. The CDR3: CASSRRTNQGDTQYF. CDR3 nucleotides: TGTGCCAGCAGCCGTCGGACTAACCAGGGAGATACGCAGTATTTT.

Only one count was recorded for this clone. This chain joins TRBV7-2 and TRBJ1-6, with 7 bases fitting TRBD1. The CDR3 spans 15 residues. V lost 5 bases and J lost 7; bases outside the gene matches: 8. Germline-derived CDR1 and CDR2 are SGHTA and FQGNSA. The DNA of the CDR3 is TGTGCCAGCAGCCAAAGACAGGGTTCGAATTCACCCCTCCACTTT. It codes for CASSQRQGSNSPLHF.

The chain couples TRBV3-1 (or the pseudogene TRBV3-2) to TRBJ1-3; D ambiguous. V was clipped by 1 base and J by 6 bases, with 7 bases between them. This CDR3 contains 13 residues. Germline V lookup: CDR1 LGHDT, CDR2 YNNKEL (reference sequence). DNA of the CDR3: TGTGCCAGCAGCCAAGTCGCGGCAAACACCATATATTTT. Amino acid sequence: CASSQVAANTIYF.

The gene calls are TRBV27 and TRBJ2-5, with TRBD2 identical over 11 bases. With V trimmed by 5 bases and J by 5 bases, 10 bases remained unmatched. The germline gives CDR1 MNHEY, CDR2 SMNVEV (reference sequence). The CDR3 sequence is 16 residues long. The CDR3 DNA reads as TGTGCCAGCAGTACCAGACTAGCGGGGCTGGGGGAGACCCAGTACTTC. Protein product: CASSTRLAGLGETQYF.

The J gene is TRBJ1-1, the V gene TRBV28; D remains ambiguous. Trimming cost V 5 bases and J 0 bases, with 10 bases left between them. Germline V gene data show CDR1 as MDHEN and CDR2 as SYDVKM. This CDR3 is built from 14 residues. CDR3 sequence (DNA): TGTGCCAGCAGTCCAATGGGAGTGAACACTGAAGCTTTCTTT. Its translation is CASSPMGVNTEAFF.

J is TRBJ2-7 and V is TRBV3-1 (or the pseudogene TRBV3-2), with D possibly TRBD1 on 5 matching bases. CDR3 length equals 14 residues. Deletions cut 3 bases from V and 1 base from J, with 10 bases between. From germline, CDR1 is LGHDT and CDR2 YNNKEL (reference sequence). In nucleotides, the CDR3 is TGTGCCAGCAGCCACCAGGGTTTTTCCTACGAGCAGTACTTC. Protein sequence: CASSHQGFSYEQYF.

The chain links TRBV28 to TRBJ1-1; perhaps TRBD1 as D (6 bases). V was trimmed by 8 bases and J by 9 bases, leaving 19 bases between them. CDR3 length: 13 residues. Germline CDR1 MDHEN, CDR2 SYDVKM. CDR3 loop: CASFSGTTPKAFF. In DNA form, the CDR3 reads TGTGCCAGCTTCTCCGGGACAACGCCAAAAGCTTTCTTT.

This clone appeared a single time. The J gene is TRBJ1-4, the V gene TRBV5-1; no firm D call. V lost 4 bases and J 7 bases, leaving 14 bases between the germline ends. This CDR3 region has 14 residues. Germline V gene data show CDR1 as SGHRS and CDR2 as YFSETQ. The chain's CDR3 is CASSRRGVSEKLFF. The CDR3 nucleotides read TGCGCCAGCAGCCGACGGGGTGTCAGTGAAAAACTGTTTTTT.

CDR3 sequence reads: CASTRAGANEKLFF. Here the CDR3 DNA reads TGTGCCAGCACCCGGGCGGGAGCGAATGAAAAACTGTTTTTT. This chain uses TRBV2 with TRBJ1-4; no definite D call. The CDR3 has 14 amino acids. Germline V gene lookup returns CDR1 SNHLY and CDR2 FYNNEI. Trimming cost V 7 bases and J 5 bases, with 14 bases left between them.